A single sample is the source of the 13 T cell receptor beta chains below, sequenced in a study of CD8+ T cells in alopecia areata. Extraction and reverse transcription of RNA yielded cDNA as the sequencing template. The data were produced by immunoSEQ multiplex PCR, yet TCRdb's version contains in-frame clones alone and is incomplete. Of 170,000 or so clones in the sample, roughly 61% were seen once. Treatment defined: oral pan-JAK inhibitor, 5-10 mg twice daily. This specimen was CD8+ T cells sorted from blood, taken at week 24, from a patient treated with tofacitinib. The source is a human donor with alopecia areata.

The chain recombines TRBV6-5 with TRBJ2-1; a weak D match, TRBD1 (6 bases). V was clipped by 5 bases and J by 4 bases, with 9 bases between them. This CDR3 is 13 amino acids long. The germline V gene encodes CDR1 MNHEY and CDR2 SVGAGI. CDR3 protein: CASSAGQYNEQFF. CDR3 nucleotides: TGTGCCAGCAGTGCCGGACAGTACAATGAGCAGTTCTTC.

The chain carries TRBV7-8 and TRBJ2-2; a weak D match, TRBD1 (5 bases). The CDR3 spans 14 residues. V lost 0 bases, J lost 9 bases, and 11 bases lay in between. Germline CDR1 SGHVS, CDR2 FQNEAQ. The CDR3 loop is CASSLATGARELFF. CDR3 nucleotide sequence: TGTGCCAGCAGCTTAGCGACTGGGGCCAGGGAGCTGTTTTTT.

This clone was seen only once. The V call is TRBV15, the J call TRBJ2-1, with D perhaps matching TRBD2 (5 bases). Per germline, CDR1 LNHNV and CDR2 YYDKDF (reference sequence). The CDR3 contains 15 residues. V was shortened by 0 bases and J by 15 bases, with 21 bases between the two germline ends. CDR3 protein: CATSRDETQLNRGFF. CDR3 nucleotide sequence: TGTGCCACCAGCAGAGACGAGACACAGCTTAACCGGGGGTTCTTC.

V is TRBV5-1 and J is TRBJ2-3, with TRBD2 identical over 13 bases. After removal of 9 bases from V and 3 bases from J, the junction contained 7 bases not matched to a gene. From germline, CDR1 is SGHRS and CDR2 YFSETQ. The CDR3 is 15 residues long. In nucleotides, the CDR3 is TGCGCCACCCGGACTAGCGGGGGTCGAACAGATACGCAGTATTTT. This encodes CATRTSGGRTDTQYF.

The chain employs TRBV5-6 and TRBJ1-1, with D perhaps matching TRBD1 (5 bases). Trimming shortened V by 2 bases and J by 1 base, and 9 bases separated the two germline ends. The CDR3 runs to 14 residues. Germline V gene data show CDR1 as SGHDT and CDR2 as YYEEEE. The CDR3 region is CASSLPTANTEAFF. DNA for the CDR3: TGTGCCAGCAGCTTACCGACAGCGAACACTGAAGCTTTCTTT. Variable domain in full (rest from reference TRBV5-6 and TRBJ1-1): DAGVTQSPTHLIKTRGQQVTLRCSPKSGHDTVSWYQQALGQGPQFIFQYYEEEERQRGNFPDRFSGHQFPNYSSELNVNALLLGDSALYLCASSLPTANTEAFFGQGTRLTVV.

The V gene is TRBV6-5, the J gene TRBJ2-5; D assignment may be TRBD1 or TRBD2 (6 bases each). V was shortened by 4 bases and J by 3 bases, with 12 bases between the two germline ends. Per the germline V gene, CDR1 is MNHEY and CDR2 is SVGAGI. The CDR3 is 14 residues long. For the CDR3, the DNA is TGTGCCAGCAGTTCGACTAGGGGGGAAGAGACCCAGTACTTC. It is translated as CASSSTRGEETQYF.

This chain connects TRBV13 to TRBJ1-1; D ambiguous. CDR3 length equals 14 residues. Trimming pared 4 bases from V and 1 base from J, leaving 10 bases between. Germline lookup yields CDR1 PRHDT and CDR2 FYEKMQ (reference sequence). The CDR3 sequence: CASSSGLQNTEAFF. CDR3 DNA sequence: TGTGCCAGCAGCTCCGGATTACAGAACACTGAAGCTTTCTTT.

This clone occurred a few times. V gene TRBV27 combines with J gene TRBJ2-3; D is perhaps TRBD1 or TRBD2 (5 bases each). Germline values: CDR1 MNHEY, CDR2 SMNVEV (reference sequence). This CDR3 spans 15 amino acids. The ends were cut back, 5 bases at V and 3 bases at J, with 15 bases in the middle. The CDR3 loop is CASSGGWGLTDTQYF. Here the CDR3 DNA reads TGTGCCAGCAGTGGCGGTTGGGGGTTGACAGATACGCAGTATTTT.

The CDR3 is CASSAPGAGGDTQYF. The CDR3 coding sequence is TGCGCCAGCAGTGCCCCGGGAGCGGGGGGAGATACGCAGTATTTT. The chain employs TRBV10-2 and TRBJ2-3, with 9 bases fitting TRBD2. Germline lookup yields CDR1 WSHSY and CDR2 SAAADI. The CDR3 loop spans 15 amino acids. Trimming at V came to 4 bases and at J to 5 bases, leaving 7 bases not matched to a gene.

The chain recombines TRBV18 with TRBJ2-2; 7 bases are a match to TRBD2. V gave up 0 bases and J gave up 3 bases; unmatched junction bases: 4. Germline values: CDR1 KGHSH, CDR2 LQKENI. There are 16 residues in the CDR3. CDR3 amino acids: CASSPPAGVYTGELFF. CDR3 sequence (DNA): TGTGCCAGCTCACCACCGGCGGGGGTGTACACCGGGGAGCTGTTTTTT.

This clone was detected a few times. V gene TRBV29-1 combines with J gene TRBJ1-1, with D possibly matching TRBD1 (6 bases). The germline V gene encodes CDR1 SQVTM and CDR2 ANQGSEA. V was pared by 6 bases and J by 5 bases, with 19 bases between. CDR3 size: 14 residues. CDR3 DNA: TGCAGCGTGGCTGGGGGGCGCGGGGAGACTGAAGCTTTCTTT. The encoded protein is CSVAGGRGETEAFF.

This clone was counted a few times. The J gene is TRBJ2-7, the V gene TRBV5-1; D perhaps matches TRBD1 (6 bases). This CDR3 contains 18 residues. Trimming removed 3 bases at V and 1 base at J, with 23 bases between. Germline V gives CDR1 SGHRS, CDR2 YFSETQ. CDR3 nucleotides: TGCGCCAGCAGCTCATGGGCCCAAGACAGGCGGACATCCTACGAGCAGTACTTC. Translation gives CASSSWAQDRRTSYEQYF.

The chain recombines TRBV5-1 with TRBJ1-3; a weak D match, TRBD1 (5 bases). Between the trimmed V and J ends, which lost 4 bases and 2 bases, there was a span of 13 bases. CDR1 and CDR2 from the germline V gene are SGHRS and YFSETQ. CDR3 length equals 15 residues. CDR3 nucleotide sequence: TGCGCCAGCAGCCCCATGGGGGGGACTGGAAACACCATATATTTT. This encodes CASSPMGGTGNTIYF.